Each of the 10 T cell receptor beta chains below was sequenced from the same sample in a study of T cells expressing NK-cell markers. TCRdb derives one entry per CDR3 protein from the 5' RACE reads, leaving out DNA. The listing contains about 370,000 distinct CDR3 sequences. Sequencing input: blood T cells: a sorted CD56 or NKG2C T cell subset, CD4+ or CD8+ T cells, or bulk PBMC T cells (not recorded which). These receptors originate from a woman between 50 and 59 years old in good health.

The genes are TRBV10-3 and TRBJ2-1; TCRdb names TRBD2, which stays unverified in the absence of DNA. This CDR3 region has 19 residues. Germline CDR1 is ENHRY and CDR2 is SYGVKD. CDR3 protein: CAISESYLTSGISYNEQFF.

The J gene is TRBJ2-3, the V gene TRBV4-1; TCRdb returns TRBD2, unconfirmable since there is no DNA. Germline values: CDR1 MGHRA, CDR2 YSYEKL. The CDR3 contains 15 residues. CDR3 amino acids: CASSQGGREADTQYF.

The chain is built from TRBV12-3 or TRBV12-4 and TRBJ1-5; TCRdb names TRBD1, which stays unverified in the absence of DNA. The CDR3 extends over 15 amino acids. The CDR3 region is CASSKTGTGMQPQHF.

The V and J genes are TRBV7-6 and TRBJ2-5; the TCRdb D gene call, TRBD1, has no DNA to confirm it. Germline V gene sequence: CDR1 SGHVS, CDR2 FNYEAQ. The CDR3 covers 15 residues. CDR3 protein: CASSFFGEQASPQYF.

This chain joins TRBV10-3 and TRBJ2-1; TCRdb's D call, TRBD1, is unchecked because there is no DNA. Germline loops: CDR1 ENHRY, CDR2 SYGVKD. CDR3 length: 15 residues. The CDR3 sequence is CAISNPGELVNEQFF.

The rearrangement links TRBV12-3 or TRBV12-4 to TRBJ2-1; there is no DNA to check the TCRdb D call of TRBD2. The length of the CDR3 is 18 residues. CDR3 amino acids: CASSLLVQDRSSYNEQFF.

The chain uses TRBV29-1 and TRBJ2-5; without DNA, the TCRdb call of TRBD1 cannot be checked. Germline V gives CDR1 SQVTM, CDR2 ANQGSEA. The CDR3 contains 15 residues. The CDR3 loop is CSVSFRVLGKETQYF.

The chain joins TRBV4-2 to TRBJ1-2; TCRdb proposes TRBD1, but this gene call is untestable without DNA. The CDR3 contains 15 residues. CDR1 is LGHNA, CDR2 YNFKEQ, per germline. The CDR3: CASSGRDRGNYGYTF.

The genes are TRBV6-2 or TRBV6-3 and TRBJ2-7; TCRdb reports TRBD2, a call that lacks DNA to check it against. The CDR3 is 12 amino acids. The germline CDR1 and CDR2 sequences are MNHEY and SVGEGT. CDR3 region: CASTRGNYEQYF.

The chain combines TRBV6-2 or TRBV6-3 with TRBJ2-5; absent DNA, TCRdb's TRBD1 call cannot be checked. The germline gives CDR1 MNHEY, CDR2 SVGEGT. The CDR3 totals 12 residues. The CDR3 loop is CASSRDTETQYF.